What follows are 5 T cell receptor beta chains derived from one specimen sequenced in a study of T cells in localized non-small cell lung cancer. Sequenced by immunoSEQ multiplex PCR; TCRdb stores in-frame clones only, minus some. The repertoire has under 40,000 clones, about 78% of them found once; the top ten carry 35% to 45%. The source material was peripheral blood, sampled before any cancer treatment. These TCRs come from a male donor older than 55 with stage II squamous cell lung carcinoma.

This chain connects TRBV5-1 to TRBJ2-5, with D maybe TRBD1 (5 bases). The CDR3 has 14 amino acids. The germline gives CDR1 SGHRS, CDR2 YFSETQ. Trimming cost V 0 bases and J 2 bases, with 8 bases left between them. In DNA, the CDR3 is TGCGCCAGCAGCTTGGACAGGTTTCAAGAGACCCAGTACTTC. As protein: CASSLDRFQETQYF.

The rearrangement uses TRBV28 and TRBJ2-5; tentatively, D is TRBD2 (6 bases). The DNA end lines up better with TRBJ2-7; the J call may be wrong. The germline gives CDR1 MDHEN, CDR2 SYDVKM. This CDR3 contains 15 residues. DNA of the CDR3: TGTGCCAGCAGTTCGCACCAGAACACGGGGGACGAGCAGTACTTC. Translated, it gives CASSSHQNTGDEQYF.

The chain links TRBV5-4 to TRBJ1-4, with D tentatively TRBD1 (6 bases). This CDR3 is built from 14 residues. Per the germline V gene, CDR1 is SGHNT and CDR2 is YYREEE (reference sequence). Deletions cut 4 bases from V and 8 bases from J, with 15 bases between. The CDR3 reads CASSPQGGGEKLFF. The CDR3 DNA is TGTGCCAGCAGCCCACAGGGTGGAGGGGAAAAACTGTTTTTT.

V is TRBV5-1 and J is TRBJ2-3; D not resolved. CDR3 length: 15 residues. V was pared by 0 bases and J by 4 bases, with 12 bases between. The V gene's germline CDR1 is SGHRS and CDR2 YFSETQ. CDR3 in DNA: TGCGCCAGCAGCTTGGTGAAGCCCGGCTCAGATACGCAGTATTTT. Amino acids: CASSLVKPGSDTQYF.

This clone has a handful of counts. The CDR3 DNA reads as TGTGCCAGCAGCGTAACTCCGGGGACTGAAGCTTTCTTT. This gives the protein CASSVTPGTEAFF. The V call is TRBV9, the J call TRBJ1-1; D ambiguous. From germline, CDR1 is SGDLS and CDR2 YYNGEE. V was trimmed by 1 base and J by 5 bases, leaving 9 bases between them. CDR3 length: 13 residues.